Listed below are T cell receptor beta chains from one sample, sequenced in a study of blood T cell repertoires in COVID-19. Measured with immunoSEQ multiplex PCR; TCRdb has only the in-frame clones, and not every one. Among 150,000 to 250,000 clones listed, 70% to 80% were seen once. Source material: peripheral blood. The receptors were gathered from a woman between 40 and 55 years old with COVID-19, enrolled during active disease. The CDR3 runs from the conserved cysteine through the conserved F or W. A D gene is named only where the DNA matches it firmly. Clone size is stated in some rows and not others, as once, few, many or a class when expanded.

V,D,J,size,CDR3,DNA
TRBV7-2,TRBD1,TRBJ1-3,-,CASSLDRGPGNTIYF,TGTGCCAGCAGCTTAGACAGGGGGCCCGGAAACACCATATATTTT
TRBV6-5,TRBD1,TRBJ1-3,few,CASSYSPGGSGNTIYF,TGTGCCAGCAGTTACTCCCCAGGGGGCTCTGGAAACACCATATATTTT
TRBV7-9,-,TRBJ1-3,-,CASSPGSGNTIYF,TGTGCCAGCAGCCCAGGGTCAGGAAACACCATATATTTT
TRBV5-1,-,TRBJ2-1,once,CASSSTTTMGDEQFF,TGCGCCAGCAGCTCGACTACCACAATGGGCGATGAGCAGTTCTTC
TRBV7-9,TRBD1,TRBJ2-7,-,CASSTGGSYEQYF,TGTGCCAGCAGCACAGGGGGGTCCTACGAGCAGTACTTC
TRBV7-9,-,TRBJ2-5,-,CASSLASGETQYF,TGTGCCAGCAGCTTAGCGTCGGGAGAGACCCAGTACTTC
TRBV5-1,-,TRBJ2-2,-,CASSLDTTNTGELFF,TGCGCCAGCAGCTTGGACACGACGAACACCGGGGAGCTGTTTTTT
TRBV12-5,-,TRBJ2-3,-,CASAFSDRDTQYF,TGTGCTAGTGCTTTCTCAGACAGGGATACGCAGTATTTT
TRBV2,-,TRBJ1-3,-,CASSPDRRSGNTIYF,TGTGCCAGCAGCCCTGACAGGCGCTCTGGAAACACCATATATTTT
TRBV5-6,TRBD1,TRBJ1-1,-,CASREQGVFMNTEAFF,TGTGCCAGCAGAGAACAGGGGGTCTTCATGAACACTGAAGCTTTCTTT
TRBV4-1,-,TRBJ1-3,-,CASSQIPGPSSGNTIYF,TGCGCCAGCAGCCAAATCCCAGGGCCAAGCTCTGGAAACACCATATATTTT
TRBV7-9,-,TRBJ2-1,-,CASSLDNYNEQFF,TGTGCCAGCAGCTTAGACAACTACAATGAGCAGTTCTTC
TRBV7-2,TRBD1,TRBJ2-2,-,CASSFNRVGTGSTGELFF,TGTGCCAGCAGCTTTAATCGGGTTGGGACAGGGAGCACCGGGGAGCTGTTTTTT
TRBV5-1,-,TRBJ2-3,-,CASSLEVGLGTDTQYF,TGCGCCAGCAGCTTGGAGGTGGGGCTTGGGACAGATACGCAGTATTTT
TRBV2,TRBD2,TRBJ2-5,few,CASSEFATSGGETQYF,TGTGCCAGCAGTGAGTTCGCGACTAGCGGGGGGGAGACCCAGTACTTC
TRBV5-1,-,TRBJ2-1,-,CASSSSFAGSFEVEQFF,TGCGCCAGCAGCTCCAGTTTTGCAGGGTCTTTTGAGGTTGAGCAGTTCTTC
TRBV24-1,-,TRBJ2-1,-,CATSERNRGNEQFF,TGTGCCACCAGTGAAAGAAATAGGGGTAATGAGCAGTTCTTC
TRBV28,TRBD1,TRBJ1-2,-,CASSLDRAYGYTF,TGTGCCAGCAGTCTGGACAGGGCCTATGGCTACACCTTC
TRBV6-5,-,TRBJ1-6,few,CASSLGANNSPLHF,TGTGCCAGCAGTTTGGGGGCCAATAATTCACCCCTCCACTTT
TRBV7-3,-,TRBJ2-3,-,CASSLMGADHSWGTDTQYF,TGTGCCAGCAGCTTAATGGGGGCTGACCATTCGTGGGGGACAGATACGCAGTATTTT
TRBV6-6,-,TRBJ1-1,-,CASSLEKNTEAFF,TGTGCCAGCAGTTTAGAGAAGAACACTGAAGCTTTCTTT
TRBV29-1,TRBD1,TRBJ2-1,once,CSVEVIGRGREQFF,TGCAGCGTTGAGGTCATTGGAAGGGGGCGTGAGCAGTTCTTC
TRBV7-2,TRBD1,TRBJ1-2,-,CASSSGQGAHHGYTF,TGTGCCAGCAGCTCCGGACAGGGGGCGCACCATGGCTACACCTTC
TRBV4-3,-,TRBJ2-1,few,CASSADGGANEQFF,TGCGCCAGCAGCGCCGACGGGGGTGCCAATGAGCAGTTCTTC
TRBV5-1,TRBD1,TRBJ2-7,few,CASSTGTGGNEQYF,TGCGCCAGCAGCACCGGGACAGGGGGAAACGAGCAGTACTTC
TRBV4-2,-,TRBJ2-5,-,CASSQDRLAQVTQYF,TGTGCCAGCAGCCAAGATCGGCTAGCTCAGGTGACCCAGTACTTC
TRBV24-1,TRBD1,TRBJ1-1,-,CATSESGTAEAFF,TGTGCCACCAGTGAATCCGGGACAGCTGAAGCTTTCTTT
TRBV2,-,TRBJ2-4,-,CASSAKGGASGQYF,TGTGCCAGCAGTGCTAAGGGGGGGGCCTCGGGTCAGTACTTC
TRBV7-2,TRBD2,TRBJ2-5,-,CASSLGGAYETQYF,TGTGCCAGCAGCCTCGGGGGGGCCTACGAGACCCAGTACTTC
TRBV5-8,TRBD1,TRBJ1-4,-,CASSLRDRDNEKLFF,TGTGCCAGCAGCTTGAGAGACAGGGATAATGAAAAACTGTTTTTT
TRBV30,-,TRBJ2-4,-,CAWAKWTGSFKNIQYF,TGTGCCTGGGCTAAATGGACTGGGAGTTTCAAAAACATTCAGTACTTC
TRBV27,TRBD1,TRBJ1-2,-,CASSVLQGAGGYTF,TGTGCCAGCAGCGTCCTGCAGGGGGCCGGTGGCTACACCTTC
TRBV19,TRBD1,TRBJ1-4,-,CASSPGRGNEKLFF,TGTGCCAGCTCCCCCGGCAGGGGGAATGAAAAACTGTTTTTT
TRBV18,-,TRBJ1-4,-,CASSPSSPREKLFF,TGTGCCAGCTCCCCGTCCTCCCCTCGTGAAAAACTGTTTTTT
TRBV29-1,-,TRBJ1-2,-,CSVAPVRGGGSGYGYTF,TGCAGCGTTGCCCCCGTCCGGGGTGGCGGTAGTGGCTATGGCTACACCTTC
TRBV20-1,-,TRBJ1-2,-,CSFQDTYGYTF,TGCAGCTTCCAGGATACTTATGGCTACACCTTC
TRBV4-1,TRBD2,TRBJ2-1,once,CASSPPGGLADYKAYNEQFF,TGCGCCAGCAGCCCCCCCGGGGGACTAGCGGACTACAAGGCCTACAATGAGCAGTTCTTC
TRBV3-1/TRBV3-2,-,TRBJ1-6,-,CASSPTEGDNSPLHF,TGTGCCAGCAGCCCGACAGAGGGGGATAATTCACCCCTCCACTTT
TRBV4-1,TRBD2,TRBJ2-5,-,CASSQPAGGRTQYF,TGCGCCAGCAGCCAACCAGCGGGCGGGAGGACCCAGTACTTC
TRBV30,-,TRBJ2-7,-,CAWKFSTGSREQYF,TGTGCCTGGAAATTCTCGACCGGGTCCCGCGAGCAGTACTTC
TRBV10-3,-,TRBJ1-5,-,CATAQGSPGQPQHF,TGTGCCACCGCCCAGGGGTCCCCGGGTCAGCCCCAGCATTTT
TRBV6-4,-,TRBJ2-3,-,CASSRTHYATDTQYF,TGTGCCAGCAGCCGCACTCACTATGCCACAGATACGCAGTATTTT
TRBV10-3,TRBD2,TRBJ2-2,-,CAISDGRGGGELFF,TGTGCCATCAGTGATGGGAGGGGCGGCGGGGAGCTGTTTTTT
TRBV19,-,TRBJ1-2,-,CASIPGAVTNYGYTF,TGTGCCAGTATCCCAGGGGCGGTGACTAACTATGGCTACACCTTC
TRBV30,-,TRBJ1-1,-,CAWDPAQNTEAFF,TGTGCCTGGGACCCCGCACAGAACACTGAAGCTTTCTTT
TRBV7-8,-,TRBJ1-2,-,CASSKGVQGYTF,TGTGCCAGCAGCAAAGGGGTGCAGGGCTACACCTTC
TRBV19,-,TRBJ1-5,-,CASSIVNNHQPQHF,TGTGCCAGTAGTATAGTGAACAATCATCAGCCCCAGCATTTT
TRBV7-9,-,TRBJ2-3,-,CASSLPLTDTQYF,TGTGCCAGCAGCTTACCCCTCACAGATACGCAGTATTTT
TRBV14,TRBD1,TRBJ2-7,-,CASSQSTGSLVYEQYF,TGTGCCAGCAGCCAATCGACAGGGTCACTGGTCTACGAGCAGTACTTC
TRBV6-5,-,TRBJ2-7,once,CASRTTVYEQYF,TGTGCCAGCAGAACGACAGTTTACGAGCAGTACTTC
TRBV5-5,-,TRBJ2-6,-,CASSLAGGPSGANVLTF,TGTGCCAGCAGCTTGGCGGGGGGCCCCTCTGGGGCCAACGTCCTGACTTTC
TRBV9,-,TRBJ2-1,-,CASSVGAGSSYNEQFF,TGTGCCAGCAGCGTAGGTGCGGGTTCCTCCTACAATGAGCAGTTCTTC
TRBV7-3,TRBD2,TRBJ2-3,-,CASSLGLAYTDTQYF,TGTGCCAGCAGCTTAGGACTAGCGTACACAGATACGCAGTATTTT
TRBV12-5,-,TRBJ1-3,-,CASGPLNRVSSGNTIYF,TGTGCTAGTGGCCCCCTCAACAGGGTCAGCTCTGGAAACACCATATATTTT
TRBV29-1,-,TRBJ2-1,-,CSVEEARSGYEFF,TGCAGCGTTGAAGAGGCCCGGAGCGGTTACGAGTTCTTC
TRBV5-4,TRBD1,TRBJ1-3,-,CASSYGQGQGNTIYF,TGTGCCAGCAGCTATGGACAGGGCCAAGGAAACACCATATATTTT
TRBV5-1,TRBD1,TRBJ1-1,-,CASTDPGTVNTEAFF,TGCGCCAGCACCGATCCCGGGACAGTTAACACTGAAGCTTTCTTT
TRBV7-3,TRBD2,TRBJ2-1,-,CASSSSPVSGGGPTYNEQFF,TGTGCCAGCAGCTCCTCGCCTGTTAGCGGGGGGGGTCCTACCTACAATGAGCAGTTCTTC